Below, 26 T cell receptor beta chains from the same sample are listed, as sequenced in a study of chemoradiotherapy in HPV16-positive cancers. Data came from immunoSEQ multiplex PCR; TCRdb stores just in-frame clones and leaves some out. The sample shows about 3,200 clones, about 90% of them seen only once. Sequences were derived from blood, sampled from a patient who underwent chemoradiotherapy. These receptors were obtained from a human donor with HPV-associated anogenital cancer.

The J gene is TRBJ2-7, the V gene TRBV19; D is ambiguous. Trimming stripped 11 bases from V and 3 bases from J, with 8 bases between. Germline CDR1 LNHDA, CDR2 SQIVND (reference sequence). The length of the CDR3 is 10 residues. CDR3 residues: CAPWGYEQYF. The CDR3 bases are TGTGCCCCTTGGGGCTACGAGCAGTACTTC.

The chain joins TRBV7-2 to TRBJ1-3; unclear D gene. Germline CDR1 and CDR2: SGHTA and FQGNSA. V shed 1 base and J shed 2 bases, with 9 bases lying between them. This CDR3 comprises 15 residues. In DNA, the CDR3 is TGTGCCAGCAGCTTAGATTGGGCAGCTGGAAACACCATATATTTT. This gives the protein CASSLDWAAGNTIYF.

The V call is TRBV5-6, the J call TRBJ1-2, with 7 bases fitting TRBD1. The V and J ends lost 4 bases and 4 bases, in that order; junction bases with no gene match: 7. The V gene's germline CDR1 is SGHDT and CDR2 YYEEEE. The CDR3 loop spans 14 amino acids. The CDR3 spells CASSPTGRLYGYTF. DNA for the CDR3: TGTGCCAGCAGCCCGACAGGGCGTCTCTATGGCTACACCTTC.

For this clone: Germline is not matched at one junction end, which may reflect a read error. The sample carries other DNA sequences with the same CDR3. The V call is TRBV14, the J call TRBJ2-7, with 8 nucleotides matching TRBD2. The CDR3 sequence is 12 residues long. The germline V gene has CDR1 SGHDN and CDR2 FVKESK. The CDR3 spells CASSQDRAGADF. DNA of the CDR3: TGTGCCAGCAGTCAAGATCGAGCGGGAGCCGACTTC. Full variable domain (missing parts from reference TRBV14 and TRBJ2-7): EAGVTQFPSHSVIEKGQTVTLRCDPISGHDNLYWYRRVMGKEIKFLLHFVKESKQDESGMPNNRFLAERTGGTYSTLKVQPAELEDSGVYFCASSQDRAGADFGPGTRLTVT.

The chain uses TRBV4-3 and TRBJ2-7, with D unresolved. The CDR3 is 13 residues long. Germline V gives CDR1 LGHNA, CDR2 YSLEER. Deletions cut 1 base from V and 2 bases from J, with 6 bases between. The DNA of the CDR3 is TGCGCCAGCAGCCAAGTCGGAACCTACGAGCAGTACTTC. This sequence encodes CASSQVGTYEQYF.

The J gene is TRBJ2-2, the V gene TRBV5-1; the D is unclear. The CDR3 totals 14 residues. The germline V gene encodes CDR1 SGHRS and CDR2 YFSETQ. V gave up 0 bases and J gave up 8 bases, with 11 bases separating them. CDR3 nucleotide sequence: TGCGCCAGCAGCTTGGGCACTACATCGGGGGAGCTGTTTTTT. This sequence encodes CASSLGTTSGELFF.

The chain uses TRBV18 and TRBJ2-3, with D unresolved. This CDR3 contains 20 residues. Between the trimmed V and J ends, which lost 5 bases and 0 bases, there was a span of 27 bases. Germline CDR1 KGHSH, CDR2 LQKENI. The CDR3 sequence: CASSKIQIAFSITSTDTQYF. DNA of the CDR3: TGTGCCAGCTCAAAAATCCAAATAGCCTTTTCGATAACTAGCACAGATACGCAGTATTTT.

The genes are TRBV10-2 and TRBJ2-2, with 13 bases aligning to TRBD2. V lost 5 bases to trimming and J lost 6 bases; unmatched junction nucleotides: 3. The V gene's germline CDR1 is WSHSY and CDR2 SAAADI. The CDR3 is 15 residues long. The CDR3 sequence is CASSTGLAGPGELFF. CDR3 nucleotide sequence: TGCGCCAGCAGTACGGGACTAGCGGGACCCGGGGAGCTGTTTTTT.

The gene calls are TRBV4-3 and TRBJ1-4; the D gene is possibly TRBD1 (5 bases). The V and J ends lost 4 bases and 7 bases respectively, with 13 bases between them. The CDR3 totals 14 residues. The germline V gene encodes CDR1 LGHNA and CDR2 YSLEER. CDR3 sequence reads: CASSPGGESEKLFF. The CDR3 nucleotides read TGCGCCAGCAGCCCCGGAGGGGAGAGTGAAAAACTGTTTTTT.

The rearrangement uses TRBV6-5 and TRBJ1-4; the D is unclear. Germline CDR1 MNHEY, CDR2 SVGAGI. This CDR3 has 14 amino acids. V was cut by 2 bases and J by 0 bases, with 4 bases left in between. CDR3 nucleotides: TGTGCCAGCAGTTACGGGGCAACTAATGAAAAACTGTTTTTT. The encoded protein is CASSYGATNEKLFF.

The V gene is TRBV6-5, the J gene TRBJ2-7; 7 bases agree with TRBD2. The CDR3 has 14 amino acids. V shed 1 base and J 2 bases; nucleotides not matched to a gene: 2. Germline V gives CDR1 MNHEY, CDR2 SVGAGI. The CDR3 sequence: CASSYLTSPYEQYF. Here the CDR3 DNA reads TGTGCCAGCAGTTACTTGACTAGCCCCTACGAGCAGTACTTC.

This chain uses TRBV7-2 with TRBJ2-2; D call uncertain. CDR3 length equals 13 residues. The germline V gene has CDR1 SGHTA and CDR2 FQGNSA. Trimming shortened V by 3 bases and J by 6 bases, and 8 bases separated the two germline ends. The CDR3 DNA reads TGTGCCAGCAGCTTTTCCCAGGCCGGGGAGCTGTTTTTT. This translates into CASSFSQAGELFF.

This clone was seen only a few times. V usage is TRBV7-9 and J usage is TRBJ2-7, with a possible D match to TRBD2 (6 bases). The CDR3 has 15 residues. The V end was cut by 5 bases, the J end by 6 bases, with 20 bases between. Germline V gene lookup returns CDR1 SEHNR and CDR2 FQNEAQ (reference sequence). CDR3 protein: CASSPGDVGVLEQYF. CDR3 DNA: TGTGCCAGCAGCCCGGGGGACGTGGGGGTCCTCGAGCAGTACTTC.

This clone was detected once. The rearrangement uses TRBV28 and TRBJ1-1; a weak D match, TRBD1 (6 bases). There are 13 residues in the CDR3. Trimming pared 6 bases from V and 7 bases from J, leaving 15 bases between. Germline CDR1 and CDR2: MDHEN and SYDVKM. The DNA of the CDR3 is TGTGCCAGCAGGGCGGACAGTATAATTGAAGCTTTCTTT. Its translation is CASRADSIIEAFF.

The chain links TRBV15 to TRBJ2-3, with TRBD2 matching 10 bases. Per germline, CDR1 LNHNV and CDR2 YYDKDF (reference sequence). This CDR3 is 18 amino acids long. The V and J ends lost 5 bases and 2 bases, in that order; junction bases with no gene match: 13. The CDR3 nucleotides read TGTGCCACCAGCTCGGTGTCTAGCGGGAGAGACGCCACAGATACGCAGTATTTT. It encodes CATSSVSSGRDATDTQYF.

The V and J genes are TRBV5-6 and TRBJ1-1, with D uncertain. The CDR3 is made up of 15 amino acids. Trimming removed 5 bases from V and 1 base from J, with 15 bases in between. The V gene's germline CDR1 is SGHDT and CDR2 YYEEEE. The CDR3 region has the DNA TGTGCCAGCAGGAGTACACAGAATCGGAACACTGAAGCTTTCTTT. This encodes CASRSTQNRNTEAFF.

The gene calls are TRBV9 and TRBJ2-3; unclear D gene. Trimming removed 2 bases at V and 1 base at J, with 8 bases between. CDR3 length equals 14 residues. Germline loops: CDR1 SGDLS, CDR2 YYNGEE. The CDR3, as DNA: TGTGCCAGCAGCGTTGGGTCCCGCACAGATACGCAGTATTTT. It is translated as CASSVGSRTDTQYF.

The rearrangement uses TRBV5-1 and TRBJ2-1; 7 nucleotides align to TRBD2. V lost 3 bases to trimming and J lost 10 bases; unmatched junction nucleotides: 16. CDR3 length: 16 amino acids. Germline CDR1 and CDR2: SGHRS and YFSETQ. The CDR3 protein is CASSSREGLARREQFF. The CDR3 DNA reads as TGCGCCAGCAGCTCGAGGGAGGGACTCGCGAGACGAGAGCAGTTCTTC. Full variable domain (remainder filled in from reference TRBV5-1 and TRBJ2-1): KAGVTQTPRYLIKTRGQQVTLSCSPISGHRSVSWYQQTPGQGLQFLFEYFSETQRNKGNFPGRFSGRQFSNSRSEMNVSTLELGDSALYLCASSSREGLARREQFFGPGTRLTVL.

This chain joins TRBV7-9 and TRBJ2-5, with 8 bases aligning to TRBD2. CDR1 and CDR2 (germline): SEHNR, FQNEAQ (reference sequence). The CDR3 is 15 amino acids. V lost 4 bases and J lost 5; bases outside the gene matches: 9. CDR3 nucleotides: TGTGCCAGCAGCTCAGAAGGGGCTAGCGGGGAGACCCAGTACTTC. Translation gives CASSSEGASGETQYF.

In DNA, the CDR3 is TGTGCCAGCAGTGAGAGACAGACCTATGGCTACACCTTC. As protein: CASSERQTYGYTF. The J gene is TRBJ1-2, the V gene TRBV6-1, with a possible D match to TRBD1 (5 bases). The CDR3 runs to 13 residues. Trimming took 3 bases from V and 4 from J, leaving 9 bases between them. Germline-derived CDR1 and CDR2 are MNHNS and SASEGT.

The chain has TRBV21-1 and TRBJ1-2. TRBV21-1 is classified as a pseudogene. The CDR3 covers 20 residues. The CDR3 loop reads CASSNGSFNSGTPSNYGYTF. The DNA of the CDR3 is TGTGCCAGCAGCAACGGTTCCTTTAATTCTGGGACCCCCTCGAACTATGGCTACACCTTC.

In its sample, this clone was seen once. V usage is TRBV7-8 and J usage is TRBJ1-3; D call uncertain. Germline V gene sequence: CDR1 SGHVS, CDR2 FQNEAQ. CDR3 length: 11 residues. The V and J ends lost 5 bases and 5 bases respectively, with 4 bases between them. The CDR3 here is CASSSRNTIYF. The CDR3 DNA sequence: TGTGCCAGCAGCAGCAGAAACACCATATATTTT.

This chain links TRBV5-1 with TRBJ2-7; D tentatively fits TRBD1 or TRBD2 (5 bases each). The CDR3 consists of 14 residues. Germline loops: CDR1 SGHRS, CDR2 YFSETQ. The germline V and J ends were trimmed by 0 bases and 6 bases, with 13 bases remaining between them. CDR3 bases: TGCGCCAGCAGCTTGGGGGGCCCCGGGGTCGAGCAGTACTTC. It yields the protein CASSLGGPGVEQYF.

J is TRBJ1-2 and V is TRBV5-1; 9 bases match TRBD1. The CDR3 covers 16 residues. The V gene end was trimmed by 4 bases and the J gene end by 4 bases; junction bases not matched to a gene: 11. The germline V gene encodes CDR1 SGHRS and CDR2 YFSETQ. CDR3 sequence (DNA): TGCGCCAGCAGCCCAGACCCGGGACAGGGACCCTATGGCTACACCTTC. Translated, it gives CASSPDPGQGPYGYTF. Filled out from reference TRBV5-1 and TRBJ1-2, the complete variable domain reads KAGVTQTPRYLIKTRGQQVTLSCSPISGHRSVSWYQQTPGQGLQFLFEYFSETQRNKGNFPGRFSGRQFSNSRSEMNVSTLELGDSALYLCASSPDPGQGPYGYTFGSGTRLTVV.

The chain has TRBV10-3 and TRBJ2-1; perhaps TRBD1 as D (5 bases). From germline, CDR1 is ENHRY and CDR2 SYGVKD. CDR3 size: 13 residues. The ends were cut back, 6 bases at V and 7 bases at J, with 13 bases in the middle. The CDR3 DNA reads TGTGCCATCAGGGACACCGTCGATAATGAGCAGTTCTTC. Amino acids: CAIRDTVDNEQFF.

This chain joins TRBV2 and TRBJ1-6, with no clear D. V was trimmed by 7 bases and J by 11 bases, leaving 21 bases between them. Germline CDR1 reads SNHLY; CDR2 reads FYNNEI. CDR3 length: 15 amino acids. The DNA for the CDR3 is TGTGCCAGCACGACACGGGGTGCGGGTCCGGCACCCCTCCACTTT. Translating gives CASTTRGAGPAPLHF.